A selection of T cell receptor beta chains follows, all from one sample in a study of CD8 T cells in Susac syndrome. One entry per CDR3 protein results from TCRdb running MiXCR on the immunoSEQ multiplex PCR reads. This sample yields 25,000 to 30,000 distinct CDR3 sequences, of which roughly 94% are seen a single time; about 0.27% belongs to the top ten. Source material: CD8+ T cells from PBMCs. Receptors originate from a human donor in good health. The CDR3 runs from the conserved cysteine through the conserved F or W. A D gene is named only where the DNA matches it firmly. Not every row has a clone size; where given, it reads once, few, many or a size class.

V,D,size,CDR3
TRBV19,TRBD1,.,CASSIRIGTGTYEQYF
TRBV7-9,TRBD2,.,CAIREGAYEQYF
TRBV14,.,.,CASSQGSGVGQPQHF
TRBV4-3,.,.,CASSLGRGDEQFF
TRBV5-6,.,.,CASSFQSIFLDVPETQYF
TRBV5-4,TRBD1,once,CASSPGTGFTYGYTF
TRBV7-7,.,.,CASSIGRGGDEQFF
TRBV10-3,TRBD1,.,CAISGDSNEQFF
TRBV20-1,.,.,CSARSPTATNEKLFF
TRBV25-1,TRBD1,.,CASSTTGGNEQFF
TRBV27,.,.,CASSLYAGARTDTQYF
TRBV7-2,.,.,CASRYRDTERGSPLHF
TRBV20-1,.,.,CSAEPLGDNEQFF
TRBV4-3,.,.,CASSQDFFSGDEQYF
TRBV7-2,TRBD2,.,CASSPRLAGGGDTQYF
TRBV12-3/TRBV12-4,.,.,CASSLRRYDEQFF
TRBV7-2,.,.,CASSLVESGANVLTF
TRBV6-2/TRBV6-3,.,few,CASSYWGPGNPATGELFF
TRBV7-2,.,.,CASSPPSTDTQYF
TRBV7-8,.,.,CASISAGAFF
TRBV9,.,.,CASSGRGYTF
TRBV7-9,.,.,CASSWADEQFF
TRBV7-2,.,.,CASSLERSSNQPQHF
TRBV4-3,TRBD1,.,CASSPSTGASYEQYF
TRBV6-6,.,.,CASSYSSTGNQPQHF
TRBV2,.,once,CASSATWGNLSYNEQFF
TRBV7-9,.,.,CASSLPGGLYEQYF
TRBV20-1,.,.,CSAESSHFTDTQYF
TRBV3-1,TRBD2,.,CASSQASGALETQYF
TRBV5-1,.,.,CASWEGVSSYNEQFF
TRBV5-1,TRBD1,.,CASRIGTGGLDTQYF
TRBV9,TRBD1,.,CASSVGGQGIYTEAFF
TRBV4-3,.,once,CASSQEGSRDTEAFF
TRBV4-3,TRBD2,.,CASSQEGTSGGRQDTQYF
TRBV20-1,.,.,CSARGPLTGELFF
TRBV4-1,TRBD1,.,CASSQDRGLGGEVTQHF
TRBV7-9,.,.,CASSFDPQVSYNEQFF
TRBV20-1,.,.,CSARLYDNEQFF
TRBV19,TRBD2,.,CASSTGVAGGPPGANVLTF
TRBV13,TRBD1,.,CASSKTGGALNTEAFF
TRBV18,TRBD1,.,CASSPTGAGYGYTF
TRBV7-9,.,once,CASSLVVSNTEAFF
TRBV29-1,.,.,CSVEDAKARSSGNTIYF
TRBV12-3/TRBV12-4,.,.,CASTLDLSNQPQHF
TRBV6-2/TRBV6-3,.,.,CASSYRSTGLTEAFF
TRBV21-1,.,.,CASSKQDRGQETQYF
TRBV29-1,TRBD1,.,CSVDPTGTYGYTF
TRBV29-1,.,.,CSVEDRSGVTGELFF
TRBV7-2,.,.,CASSLNRAHEQYF
TRBV4-1,.,once,CASSPQGGHTEAFF
TRBV9,TRBD1,.,CASSVGDRGPRETQYF
TRBV4-1,TRBD1,.,CASSQEVYGTVQYEAFF
TRBV7-2,.,.,CASSSSIGRGIISTDTQYF
TRBV6-2/TRBV6-3,TRBD1,.,CASTDRGQGSYGVDYTF
TRBV19,TRBD1,.,CASSIFGGQIYEQYF
TRBV12-3/TRBV12-4,.,.,CASSPEAGKVLAYEQYF
TRBV3-1,.,.,CASSQGTDTQYF
TRBV29-1,.,.,CSVWTTGTYEQYF
TRBV11-2,TRBD2,once,CASSLGRGVTYEQYF
TRBV4-3,.,once,CANSQESTYELAAEAFF